These T cell receptor beta chains were read from a single sample in a study of CD8 T cells in Susac syndrome. MiXCR was run by TCRdb on the immunoSEQ multiplex PCR reads, yielding one entry per CDR3 protein. Here the sample spans about 120,000 distinct CDR3 sequences, about nine tenths being singletons. What was sequenced was CD4+ T cells from PBMCs. Source of these receptors: a human donor in good health. Both conserved end residues are part of each CDR3. Fields, in order: J gene, D gene, CDR3 length, clone size, V gene, CDR3 DNA, CDR3 protein. A D gene is named only where the DNA matches it firmly. Only some rows state a clone size, as once, few, many or a class for expanded clones.

TRBJ2-3,.,15,.,TRBV13,TGTGCCAGCAGCTCGCCAGGGGGGGCCGTAAATACGCAGTATTTT,CASSSPGGAVNTQYF
TRBJ2-5,.,13,.,TRBV2,TGTGCCAGCAGGGGCCGTGCAAAAGAGACCCAGTACTTC,CASRGRAKETQYF
TRBJ2-3,.,14,once,TRBV2,TGTGCCAGCATACGGTCCGGGTTCACAGATACGCAGTATTTT,CASIRSGFTDTQYF
TRBJ1-4,TRBD1,17,.,TRBV6-2/TRBV6-3,TGTGCCAGCAGATGGTCATCGGCAGGGACAGCAGAGGAAAAACTGTTTTTT,CASRWSSAGTAEEKLFF
TRBJ2-1,TRBD2,12,.,TRBV12-3/TRBV12-4,TGTGCCAGCAGTCGGACTAGCAGTGAGCAGTTCTTC,CASSRTSSEQFF
TRBJ1-1,TRBD1,14,.,TRBV5-1,TGCGCCAGCACCACAGGGGAGGTTGCCACTGAAGCTTTCTTT,CASTTGEVATEAFF
TRBJ2-7,.,13,once,TRBV5-1,TGCGCCAGCACAAAGGACAGTTACTACGAGCAGTACTTC,CASTKDSYYEQYF
TRBJ1-4,.,15,.,TRBV6-1,TGTGCCAGCAGTGAACAGTCAGCGAACAATGAAAAACTGTTTTTT,CASSEQSANNEKLFF
TRBJ1-2,.,13,once,TRBV3-1,TGTGCCAGCAGCCAAGAAGACGTATATGGCTACACCTTC,CASSQEDVYGYTF
TRBJ2-1,TRBD2,15,.,TRBV20-1,TGCAGTGCTAACCACGCTAGCGGTTATAACAATGAGCAGTTCTTC,CSANHASGYNNEQFF
TRBJ2-7,.,12,.,TRBV29-1,TGCAGCGTTGTTGTGGATTCCTACGAGCAGTACTTC,CSVVVDSYEQYF
TRBJ2-3,.,13,.,TRBV3-1,TGTGCCAGCAGCCACAAACTAGCAGCTACGCAGTATTTT,CASSHKLAATQYF
TRBJ1-2,TRBD1,13,.,TRBV29-1,TGCAGCGTCCGTATAAAGGGGGCGAATGGCTACACCTTC,CSVRIKGANGYTF
TRBJ2-3,.,17,once,TRBV20-1,TGCAGTGCTACACGGTCGTTTTCCGGCGGGGGCACAGATACGCAGTATTTT,CSATRSFSGGGTDTQYF
TRBJ1-5,TRBD1,13,.,TRBV6-2/TRBV6-3,TGTGCCAGCAAAAGGGGGCTTGATCAGCCCCAGCATTTT,CASKRGLDQPQHF
TRBJ1-2,.,15,.,TRBV28,TGTGCCAGCAGTTCTCCGCTGGGGGATGCGGGGGGCTACACCTTC,CASSSPLGDAGGYTF
TRBJ2-2,TRBD2,15,.,TRBV6-6,TGTGCCAGCAGCCGACTAGCGGGAGGTATCGGGGAGCTGTTTTTT,CASSRLAGGIGELFF
TRBJ1-1,TRBD1,15,.,TRBV5-8,TGTGCCAGCAGCTCCGGGACAGCTATTTACACTGAAGCTTTCTTT,CASSSGTAIYTEAFF
TRBJ1-1,.,11,once,TRBV12-3/TRBV12-4,TGTGCCAGCGCACAGAACACTGAAGCTTTCTTT,CASAQNTEAFF
TRBJ2-7,TRBD2,17,few,TRBV9,TGTGCCAGCAGCGCAGATGGGACTAGCGGACTTTCCTACGAGCAGTACTTC,CASSADGTSGLSYEQYF
TRBJ2-1,TRBD1,16,.,TRBV4-3,TGCGCCAGCAGCCAAGACCGGACAGGGGGCTACAATGAGCAGTTCTTC,CASSQDRTGGYNEQFF
TRBJ2-1,TRBD2,15,.,TRBV20-1,TGCAGTGCTAGTGCCCTAGCGGGAGAGTACAATGAGCAGTTCTTC,CSASALAGEYNEQFF
TRBJ2-7,.,15,.,TRBV4-1,TGCGCCAGCAGCCATTCAACGGGAAGCAATTACGAGCAGTACTTC,CASSHSTGSNYEQYF
TRBJ2-7,TRBD1,14,once,TRBV5-1,TGCGCCAGCAGCCTCGGACAGGGCGCGAGCGAGCAGTACTTC,CASSLGQGASEQYF
TRBJ2-6,.,18,.,TRBV7-9,TGTGCCAGCAGCTTAGGGTCTGGCTCCAGAACTGGGGCCAACGTCCTGACTTTC,CASSLGSGSRTGANVLTF
TRBJ2-5,TRBD2,14,once,TRBV5-6,TGTGCCAGCAGCCCGGGGGGGGGCTTAGAGACCCAGTACTTC,CASSPGGGLETQYF
TRBJ1-2,TRBD1,13,.,TRBV7-9,TGTGCCAGCAGCCGGGACAGCGAGAACGGCTACACCTTC,CASSRDSENGYTF
TRBJ2-1,TRBD2,20,.,TRBV4-3,TGCGCCAGCAGCCTCGACCCTAGCGGGGGCCTTCCCAGCTCCTACAATGAGCAGTTCTTC,CASSLDPSGGLPSSYNEQFF
TRBJ2-7,.,17,.,TRBV6-1,TGTGCCAGCACCCCCTCCCCGGGGGCCGAATCTTCCTACGAGCAGTACTTC,CASTPSPGAESSYEQYF
TRBJ2-3,TRBD1,15,.,TRBV5-1,TGCGCCAGCAGCGAAGGGGACAGGGTGACAGATACGCAGTATTTT,CASSEGDRVTDTQYF
TRBJ2-5,.,12,.,TRBV9,TGTGCCAGCAGCGTAGAGGGGGAGACCCAGTACTTC,CASSVEGETQYF
TRBJ1-5,TRBD1,15,.,TRBV5-6,TGTGCCAGCAGCTCGACAGGGGGGAGCAATCAGCCCCAGCATTTT,CASSSTGGSNQPQHF
TRBJ2-2,.,12,.,TRBV20-1,TGCAGTGCTAGGACGGGGATCGGGGAGCTGTTTTTT,CSARTGIGELFF
TRBJ2-7,.,15,.,TRBV6-2/TRBV6-3,TGTGCCAGCAGTTTATGGGCTAGCTCTCGCTACGAGCAGTACTTC,CASSLWASSRYEQYF
TRBJ2-3,.,16,.,TRBV7-3,TGTGCCAGCAGCTTAACGCTTCGGGGGAGCACAGATACGCAGTATTTT,CASSLTLRGSTDTQYF
TRBJ1-4,.,16,.,TRBV19,TGTGCCAGTACCACAACCCGGGGCCGCGGCCCAGAAAAACTGTTTTTT,CASTTTRGRGPEKLFF
TRBJ2-7,TRBD2,15,.,TRBV6-5,TGTGCCAGCAGGAGGGGAGGGGCAGAAGCCTACGAGCAGTACTTC,CASRRGGAEAYEQYF
TRBJ2-1,.,12,.,TRBV5-1,TGCGCCAGCAGCCCGTCGGTAGGTGGGCAGTTCTTC,CASSPSVGGQFF
TRBJ2-5,TRBD2,17,once,TRBV20-1,TGCAGTGCTGGGGCCGCGAGCAGCGGGAGAGCTGGAGAGACCCAGTACTTC,CSAGAASSGRAGETQYF
TRBJ2-7,.,15,.,TRBV3-1,TGTGCCAGCAGCCAAGGGGGCAAACTCCGCGACGGGCAGTACTTC,CASSQGGKLRDGQYF